The rows below give T cell receptor beta chains drawn from one sample of a study of cytotoxic CD8 clonotypes in ibrutinib-treated CLL. Sequencing was performed with immunoSEQ multiplex PCR; in TCRdb, only in-frame clones are kept and a portion is missing. This sample has fewer than 400,000 clones, with about 64% found just once. The input for sequencing was PBMCs, taken after 36 months of ibrutinib treatment. Every receptor here comes from a human donor with chronic lymphocytic leukemia. Both conserved end residues are part of each CDR3. A D gene is named only where the DNA matches it firmly. Where a row states a size, it is once, few, many or the class of an expanded clone; other rows omit it.

TRBJ2-3	few	TRBV5-1	.	TGCGCCAGCAGCTTGATGTGGGCGGATACGCAGTATTTT	CASSLMWADTQYF
TRBJ2-3	.	TRBV6-5	.	TGTGCCAGCAGCAGTCGACCGGCAGATACGCAGTATTTT	CASSSRPADTQYF
TRBJ1-1	.	TRBV29-1	.	TGCAGCGTTGAGAGGGCCACTGAAGCTTTCTTT	CSVERATEAFF
TRBJ2-7	once	TRBV4-1	TRBD2	TGCGCCAGCAGCCAAGATCGCCGGGGGGACGAGCAGTACTTC	CASSQDRRGDEQYF
TRBJ2-6	.	TRBV7-8	TRBD1	TGTGCCAGCAGCTTAGCAATCCGGGACAGCCAACCTGGGGCCAACGTCCTGACTTTC	CASSLAIRDSQPGANVLTF
TRBJ2-7	.	TRBV5-6	.	TGTGCCAGCAGCGTAATGACCCCCCTTGTCGTATACGAGCAGTACTTC	CASSVMTPLVVYEQYF
TRBJ2-3	.	TRBV4-1	TRBD1	TGCGCCAGCAGCCCCTGGACAGGGGGTACAGATACGCAGTATTTT	CASSPWTGGTDTQYF
TRBJ2-5	few	TRBV10-3	TRBD1	TGTGCCATCAGTATGGACAGGTCCTTATACCAAGAGACCCAGTACTTC	CAISMDRSLYQETQYF
TRBJ1-2	.	TRBV27	.	TGTGCCAGCAGGGAAGTGGGAGGCGGCTACACCTTC	CASREVGGGYTF
TRBJ2-7	.	TRBV5-4	.	TGTGCCAGCAGCTTGGCGGCAGGGGGGGACTACGAGCAGTACTTC	CASSLAAGGDYEQYF
TRBJ2-7	few	TRBV11-3	.	TGTGCCAGCAGCTTAGGAGTCTCCTACGAGCAGTACTTC	CASSLGVSYEQYF
TRBJ2-3	.	TRBV20-1	.	TGCAGTGCTCTCCGTCCAGATACGCAGTATTTT	CSALRPDTQYF
TRBJ2-3	.	TRBV7-2	.	TGTGCCAGCAGCCATAGGGGGGAAGATACGCAGTATTTT	CASSHRGEDTQYF
TRBJ2-7	.	TRBV5-4	.	TGTGCCAGCAGCTTGGCCGGTCCCGGCGAGCAGTACTTC	CASSLAGPGEQYF
TRBJ2-2	.	TRBV19	.	TGTGCCAGTAGTATAGATCAGGGATCTATTTACACCGGGGAGCTGTTTTTT	CASSIDQGSIYTGELFF
TRBJ1-6	.	TRBV10-2	.	TGCGCCAGCAGTGATGACAGAGGCCCGCTTTCACCCCTCCACTTT	CASSDDRGPLSPLHF
TRBJ1-2	few	TRBV6-5	.	TGTGCCAGCAGTTACTCTGGCTATGGCTACACCTTC	CASSYSGYGYTF
TRBJ2-2	.	TRBV11-2	.	TGTGCCAGCAGCTTAGTGCTCAGAATCACCGGGGAGCTGTTTTTT	CASSLVLRITGELFF
TRBJ2-5	.	TRBV10-3	TRBD1	TGTGCCATCAGTGATGGGACAGGCCAAGAGACCCAGTACTTC	CAISDGTGQETQYF
TRBJ2-7	.	TRBV27	.	TGTGCCAGCAGTTTATGGCCCGGTTCGAGGGAGCAGTACTTC	CASSLWPGSREQYF
TRBJ2-2	.	TRBV9	TRBD1	TGTGCCAGCAGCGACTCCCGGGACAGGGTTACCGGGGAGCTGTTTTTT	CASSDSRDRVTGELFF
TRBJ2-7	.	TRBV2	.	TGTGCCAGCACCCAGGATCGAAGGTCCTACGAGCAGTACTTC	CASTQDRRSYEQYF
TRBJ2-1	.	TRBV10-3	.	TGTGCCATCAGTGACGGGACGTACAATGAGCAGTTCTTC	CAISDGTYNEQFF
TRBJ2-1	.	TRBV9	TRBD1	TGTGCCAGCAGCGCCGACAGGGGCTATGAGCAGTTCTTC	CASSADRGYEQFF
TRBJ2-5	.	TRBV29-1	.	TGCAGCGTTGAGACCTCGGGAGAAAACTTC	CSVETSGENF
TRBJ2-1	.	TRBV10-2	.	TGCGCCAGCAGTGAGCTAGGCACTAAGTTCTTC	CASSELGTKFF
TRBJ1-2	.	TRBV29-1	.	TGCAGCGTTGACGACATGGATACTAACTATGGCTACACCTTC	CSVDDMDTNYGYTF
TRBJ2-2	few	TRBV11-2	.	TGTGCCAGCAGCTTACCTAGGCTAGCTTCGCCCGGGGAGCTGTTTTTT	CASSLPRLASPGELFF
TRBJ2-7	few	TRBV28	.	TGTGCCAGCAGCCCGCTCTTCCCCGTCGACGAGCAGTACTTC	CASSPLFPVDEQYF
TRBJ2-7	.	TRBV14	TRBD2	TGTGCCAGCAGCCTCTATCCGGGGGGGTACGAGCAGTACTTC	CASSLYPGGYEQYF
TRBJ2-7	.	TRBV28	TRBD2	TGTGCCAGCAGTTTACAACTAGCGGGAGTACGGTACGAGCAGTACTTC	CASSLQLAGVRYEQYF
TRBJ2-7	.	TRBV29-1	TRBD1	TGCAGCGGACATCCAGGGGGAAAGTACGAGCAGTACTTC	CSGHPGGKYEQYF
TRBJ1-2	.	TRBV6-1	.	TGTGCCAGCAGTGAATTAAGAGCCTATGGCTACACCTTC	CASSELRAYGYTF
TRBJ1-1	.	TRBV19	TRBD1	TGTGCCAGTAGTCGCCCGGACAGGGTGGTTGAAGCTTTCTTT	CASSRPDRVVEAFF
TRBJ2-7	.	TRBV10-2	.	TGCGCCAGCAGTGAGTCTTTGGGGGAGCCCCTCGGGGAGCAGTACTTC	CASSESLGEPLGEQYF
TRBJ2-1	.	TRBV27	.	TGTGCCAGCAGTTTAAAACGGGCAGGCCCCTACAATGAGCAGTTCTTC	CASSLKRAGPYNEQFF
TRBJ2-5	.	TRBV5-1	.	TGCGCCAGCAGCTTGAGTGGTGGTAGAGAGACCCAGTACTTC	CASSLSGGRETQYF
TRBJ2-3	.	TRBV28	.	TGTGCCAGCGCCCCTGGTCCTAGCACAGATACGCAGTATTTT	CASAPGPSTDTQYF
TRBJ2-7	.	TRBV27	.	TGTGCCAGCAGTTTGGACCCGCAGGGAGGCTACGAGCAGTACTTC	CASSLDPQGGYEQYF
TRBJ2-1	.	TRBV5-3	TRBD2	TGTGCCAGAAGCTCGGGACTAGGAAGTCGCAATGAGCAGTTCTTC	CARSSGLGSRNEQFF
TRBJ1-4	few	TRBV2	.	TGTGCCAGCAGTGGAGGGGGGGCGCTAAGGGAAAAACTGTTTTTT	CASSGGGALREKLFF
TRBJ2-2	few	TRBV6-5	.	TGTGCCAGCAAGCGGTGGCCGTATCACACCGGGGAGCTGTTTTTT	CASKRWPYHTGELFF
TRBJ2-7	few	TRBV7-2	TRBD1	TGTGCCAGCAGCCACCTTAGGGGGCAGCCCTCCTACGAGCAGTACTTC	CASSHLRGQPSYEQYF
TRBJ1-2	.	TRBV6-6	.	TGTGCCAGCAGCCCGGACATTCGTGGGGGCTACACCTTC	CASSPDIRGGYTF
TRBJ1-2	.	TRBV7-6	.	TGTGCCAGCAGCTTAGAGAAAGGGAAGGGCCCTAACTATGGCTACACCTTC	CASSLEKGKGPNYGYTF
TRBJ1-3	.	TRBV5-4	.	TGTGCCAGCAGCTTTGTCGGGTCAAACACCATATATTTT	CASSFVGSNTIYF
TRBJ1-1	.	TRBV6-5	.	TGTGCCAGCAGCTCCCCAGGGGTTTCTGAAGCTTTCTTT	CASSSPGVSEAFF
TRBJ2-1	.	TRBV4-3	.	TGCGCCAGCAGCCAAGTGCAGGCCACTAGCTCCTACAATGAGCAGTTCTTC	CASSQVQATSSYNEQFF
TRBJ2-5	.	TRBV6-1	.	TGTGCCAGCAGGACAGGGAGGCAAGAGACCCAGTACTTC	CASRTGRQETQYF
TRBJ2-1	.	TRBV7-3	TRBD2	TGTGCCAGCAGCGCAACTAGCGACGTGAGGGTCAATGAGCAGTTCTTC	CASSATSDVRVNEQFF
TRBJ1-2	few	TRBV29-1	.	TGCAGCGTCGGGTACGGCTACACCTTC	CSVGYGYTF
TRBJ2-7	.	TRBV6-1	TRBD1	TGTGCCAGCAATGACAGGGGTCTCAGCTACGAGCAGTACTTC	CASNDRGLSYEQYF
TRBJ1-1	few	TRBV7-3	.	TGTGCCAGCAGCCAACAACAGGGAAGCACTGAAGCTTTCTTT	CASSQQQGSTEAFF
TRBJ2-5	.	TRBV6-5	.	TGTGCCAGCAGTGGGTTAGAGACCCAGTACTTC	CASSGLETQYF
TRBJ2-1	.	TRBV5-1	TRBD2	TGCGCCAGCAGCACGCGAGGACTAGCGTCTTCTGGGAATGAGCAGTTCTTC	CASSTRGLASSGNEQFF
TRBJ1-2	.	TRBV9	.	TGTGCCAGCACCCCGACAGAACCTAACTATGGCTACACCTTC	CASTPTEPNYGYTF
TRBJ1-1	.	TRBV11-2	.	TGTGCCAGCAGCCCCAAATCAGGGGTGGAAGCTTTCTTT	CASSPKSGVEAFF
TRBJ1-2	.	TRBV7-6	.	TGTGCCAGCAGCTCGGGGGACATTGGGTCCTATGGCTACACCTTC	CASSSGDIGSYGYTF
TRBJ2-7	.	TRBV7-3	.	TGTGCCAGCAGCTTAGGGGTGGGGAGCTCCTACGAGCAGTACTTC	CASSLGVGSSYEQYF
TRBJ2-3	.	TRBV4-1	TRBD2	TGCGCCAGCAGCCAAGAGGGTAGCGGGAGGGTGAGCACAGATACGCAGTATTTT	CASSQEGSGRVSTDTQYF